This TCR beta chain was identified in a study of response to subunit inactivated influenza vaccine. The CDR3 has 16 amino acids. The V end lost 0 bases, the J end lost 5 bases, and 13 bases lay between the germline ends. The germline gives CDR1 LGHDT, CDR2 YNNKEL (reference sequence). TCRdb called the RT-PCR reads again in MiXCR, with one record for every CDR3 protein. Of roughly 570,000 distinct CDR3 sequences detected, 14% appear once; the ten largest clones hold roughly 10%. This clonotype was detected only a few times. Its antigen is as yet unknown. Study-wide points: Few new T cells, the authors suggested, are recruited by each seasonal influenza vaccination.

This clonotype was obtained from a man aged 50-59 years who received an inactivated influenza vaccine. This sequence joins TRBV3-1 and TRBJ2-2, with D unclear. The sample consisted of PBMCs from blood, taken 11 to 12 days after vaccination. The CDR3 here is CASSQDFGRLTGELFF. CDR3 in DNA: TGTGCCAGCAGCCAAGATTTTGGAAGGTTAACCGGGGAGCTGTTTTTT.